This TCR beta chain was recorded in a study of human T cells and chemical hapten exposure. Sample time point: pre-sensitization, week 0. Treatment: therapeutic diphenylcyclopropenone sensitization with weekly scalp DPC. TCRdb processed the RACE reads anew with MiXCR; each CDR3 protein has one entry. The sample holds 300,000 to 450,000 distinct CDR3 sequences, about 5% seen once. J gave up 7 bases and V 3 bases, and 11 bases lay outside the gene matches. Per germline, CDR1 SGHRS and CDR2 YFSETQ. The CDR3 length is 15 residues. This sequence originates from a woman aged 18-35 years with alopecia areata. Some clones in this sample may be carry-over from other donors' samples. The sample was whole blood, taken in connection with sensitization to the hapten diphenylcyclopropenone (DPC). The V gene is TRBV5-1, the J gene TRBJ2-7; the match to TRBD1 covers 9 bases. The CDR3 loop reads CASSSPSGTGWEQYF. CDR3 nucleotide sequence: TGCGCCAGCAGCTCTCCGTCCGGGACAGGGTGGGAGCAGTACTTC.